These T cell receptor beta chains were read from a single sample in a study of early T cells in non-severe SARS-CoV-2 infection. TCRdb recomputed calls from the 5' RACE reads with MiXCR, one row per CDR3 protein. The sample lists about 50,000 distinct CDR3 sequences, approximately 5.9% occurring once. This sample comprised whole blood, obtained at baseline. Source of these receptors: an adult who was a healthcare worker with PCR-confirmed SARS-CoV-2 infection or an uninfected control (not recorded which). Both conserved end residues are part of each CDR3. A D gene is named only where the DNA matches it firmly. Expanded clones get a size class; other rows say once, few or many, or leave the size out.

d_call j_call v_call cdr3_length clone_size cdr3_nt cdr3_aa
NA TRBJ2-5 TRBV4-2 14 many TGTGCCAGCAGCCAAGAGGGGAGCCAAGAGACCCAGTACTTC CASSQEGSQETQYF
TRBD1 TRBJ1-1 TRBV10-1 14 many TGCGCCAGCAGTGATGACAGGGTGGACACTGAAGCTTTCTTT CASSDDRVDTEAFF
NA TRBJ2-7 TRBV7-3 14 few TGTGCCAGCAGCTTATCCCCGGGACAATACGAGCAGTACTTC CASSLSPGQYEQYF
NA TRBJ2-6 TRBV28 15 many TGTGCCAGCAGTTTCGACGAAGCTGGGGCCAACGTCCTGACTTTC CASSFDEAGANVLTF
NA TRBJ2-4 TRBV20-1 14 many TGCAGTGCTCCCTCAGGCCAGGGCAAAAACATTCAGTACTTC CSAPSGQGKNIQYF
NA TRBJ2-3 TRBV29-1 11 many TGCAGCGTGCTGCGGGGAGATACGCAGTATTTT CSVLRGDTQYF
TRBD2 TRBJ2-7 TRBV3-1 16 NA TGTGCCAGCAGCCAACGGACTAGCGGGAGATTGTGGGAGCAGTACTTC CASSQRTSGRLWEQYF
NA TRBJ2-3 TRBV24-1 17 many TGTGCCACCAGTGATCCAACAAGGAACGGATTGTTAGCTACGCAGTATTTT CATSDPTRNGLLATQYF
NA TRBJ2-1 TRBV12-3/TRBV12-4 15 few TGTGCCAGCAGCCCACCGCTAGGCAACTACAATGAGCAGTTCTTC CASSPPLGNYNEQFF
NA TRBJ1-2 TRBV6-5 14 many TGTGCCAGCAGGTCACGTTCGGGGGGCCATGGCTACACCTTC CASRSRSGGHGYTF
NA TRBJ2-2 TRBV11-2 16 many TGTGCCAGCAGCTTAGACCAACAGGAAACCACCGGGGAGCTGTTTTTT CASSLDQQETTGELFF
NA TRBJ1-1 TRBV7-8 14 few TGTGCCAGCGCCCGGGACATCATGAACACTGAAGCTTTCTTT CASARDIMNTEAFF
NA TRBJ2-1 TRBV11-2 16 many TGTGCCAGCAGCTTAGTTCGGGACACCTTCTACAATGAGCAGTTCTTC CASSLVRDTFYNEQFF
TRBD1 TRBJ1-2 TRBV6-5 13 many TGTGCCAGCAGTTTACAGGGGGGGCATGGCTACACCTTC CASSLQGGHGYTF
TRBD1 TRBJ1-5 TRBV24-1 14 many TGTGCCACCAGTCGGGACAGCAGCAATCAGCCCCAGCATTTT CATSRDSSNQPQHF
NA TRBJ2-7 TRBV7-2 23 many TGTGCCAGCAGCCCGGACCCGGGCACAGGGAACTTAGAAGAACCTCGCCTCTCCTACGAGCAGTACTTC CASSPDPGTGNLEEPRLSYEQYF
NA TRBJ2-7 TRBV20-1 15 many TGCAGTGCCGTCGGGTTGGTCAAGAGCTCCTACGAGCAGTACTTC CSAVGLVKSSYEQYF
NA TRBJ2-7 TRBV20-1 11 many TGCAGTGCTAGACTAGTCTACGAGCAGTACTTC CSARLVYEQYF
TRBD2 TRBJ2-4 TRBV7-3 14 many TGTGCCAGCAGCTTTGGCGGGAGAGGAAACATTCAGTACTTC CASSFGGRGNIQYF
NA TRBJ2-1 TRBV19 12 few TGTGCCAGTAGGGGTCCTTACAATGAGCAGTTCTTC CASRGPYNEQFF
TRBD1 TRBJ2-7 TRBV3-1 14 NA TGTGCCAGCAGTCGAAGGGGGCGTAACTACGAGCAGTACTTC CASSRRGRNYEQYF
NA TRBJ2-3 TRBV7-9 14 NA TGTGCCAGCCCCGGAGGGGAGGTGACAGATACGCAGTATTTT CASPGGEVTDTQYF
TRBD1 TRBJ2-6 TRBV3-1 18 few TGTGCCAGCAGCCAAGTTGGTCAGGGGGCCTCTGGGGCCAACGTCCTGACTTTC CASSQVGQGASGANVLTF
TRBD1 TRBJ2-2 TRBV5-4 16 many TGTGCCAGCAGCCACGACAGGGGGACCGGCACCGGGGAGCTGTTTTTT CASSHDRGTGTGELFF
TRBD1 TRBJ2-7 TRBV28 15 many TGTGCCAGCACCTCCCGGGACAGGGAAACCTACGAGCAGTACTTC CASTSRDRETYEQYF
TRBD1 TRBJ2-7 TRBV7-8 13 few TGTGCCAGCAGCACCGGGACAGCCTACGAGCAGTACTTC CASSTGTAYEQYF
NA TRBJ1-3 TRBV7-3 15 NA TGTGCCAGCAGCCCACCCGCAGAAGGTGTAAACACCATATATTTT CASSPPAEGVNTIYF
NA TRBJ2-5 TRBV11-2 14 few TGTGCCAGCAGCTTAGCTGGCTTCCAAGAGACCCAGTACTTC CASSLAGFQETQYF
NA TRBJ2-7 TRBV14 15 many TGTGCCAGCAGCCAAGCCCGGGACACTACCTACGAGCAGTACTTC CASSQARDTTYEQYF
NA TRBJ1-5 TRBV30 13 many TGTGCCTCCCGAGGACAGCTCAATCAGCCCCAGCATTTT CASRGQLNQPQHF
TRBD2 TRBJ2-7 TRBV4-2 15 many TGTGCCAGCAGCCTACGACTAGCGGGCACCTACGAGCAGTACTTC CASSLRLAGTYEQYF
NA TRBJ1-2 TRBV27 15 many TGTGCCAGCCGGTGGAGGGAAGACCCAAACTATGGCTACACCTTC CASRWREDPNYGYTF
NA TRBJ2-2 TRBV20-1 16 many TGCAGTGCCTCTCCCCCAGGGCGGGAAGGCACCGGGGAGCTGTTTTTT CSASPPGREGTGELFF
NA TRBJ2-5 TRBV10-2 11 many TGCGCCAGCAGTGGCCAAGAGACCCAGTACTTC CASSGQETQYF